A selection of T cell receptor beta chains follows, all from one sample in a study of T-cell memory formation after mild COVID-19. TCRdb processed the 5' RACE reads anew with MiXCR; each CDR3 protein has one entry. The sample lists more than 250,000 distinct CDR3 sequences; about a sixth were seen once. The material sequenced was PBMCs or a T cell subset sorted from them (not recorded which). The receptors shown here come from a man younger than 35 who had mild COVID-19 (a few samples of this study predate the infection). Cell type and time point are not known. The CDR3 runs from the conserved cysteine through the conserved F or W. A D gene is named only where the DNA matches it firmly. A clone size is listed for some rows: how often the clone was seen (once, few, many), or a class if it is expanded.

>TRBD2|TRBJ2-1|TRBV4-2|NA
CASSPAASGGAREQFF
TGTGCCAGCAGCCCGGCGGCTAGCGGGGGGGCCCGTGAGCAGTTCTTC
>TRBD2|TRBJ2-5|TRBV5-6|NA
CASSLASSSGGETQYF
TGTGCCAGCAGCTTGGCCTCTTCTAGCGGGGGAGAGACCCAGTACTTC
>NA|TRBJ2-6|TRBV10-2|few
CASKGLPGANVLTF
TGCGCCAGCAAGGGACTCCCAGGGGCCAACGTCCTGACTTTC
>TRBD2|TRBJ2-2|TRBV7-6|few
CASRGYAGENTGELFF
TGTGCCAGCAGGGGCTATGCGGGGGAGAACACCGGGGAGCTGTTTTTT
>NA|TRBJ1-2|TRBV4-3|NA
CASSREGQGRYTF
TGCGCCAGCAGCCGGGAGGGTCAGGGCAGATACACCTTC
>NA|TRBJ2-2|TRBV12-3/TRBV12-4|NA
CASSPLAPSNTGELFF
TGTGCCAGCAGTCCACTGGCGCCGTCCAACACCGGGGAGCTGTTTTTT
>TRBD1|TRBJ1-1|TRBV5-1|NA
CASRYQGASEAFF
TGCGCCAGCAGATATCAGGGGGCCTCTGAAGCTTTCTTT
>NA|TRBJ1-4|TRBV18|NA
CASSPLGATATNEKLFF
TGTGCCAGCTCACCCCTGGGGGCGACTGCAACTAATGAAAAACTGTTTTTT
>NA|TRBJ2-3|TRBV15|many
CATSRGSPGDPTDTQYF
TGTGCCACCAGCAGAGGGTCACCGGGGGACCCCACAGATACGCAGTATTTT
>NA|TRBJ2-3|TRBV6-4|many
CASSEGGGADTQYF
TGTGCCAGCAGTGAAGGAGGGGGGGCAGATACGCAGTATTTT
>NA|TRBJ1-2|TRBV7-3|once
CASSVGTGYGYTF
TGTGCCAGCAGCGTCGGGACGGGCTATGGCTACACCTTC
>NA|TRBJ1-5|TRBV10-3|few
CAISESKPINQPQHF
TGTGCCATCAGTGAGTCAAAGCCGATCAATCAGCCCCAGCATTTT
>NA|TRBJ2-7|TRBV10-2|few
CASKDIYEQYF
TGCGCCAGCAAGGACATCTACGAGCAGTACTTC
>NA|TRBJ1-4|TRBV27|many
CASSLGEATNEKLFF
TGTGCCAGCAGCCTGGGGGAGGCAACTAATGAAAAACTGTTTTTT
>NA|TRBJ2-7|TRBV29-1|few
CSVEVGGTAYEQYF
TGCAGCGTTGAAGTCGGCGGGACAGCCTACGAGCAGTACTTC
>TRBD1|TRBJ1-2|TRBV5-5|NA
CASSRGQGGYGYTF
TGTGCCAGCAGCAGAGGACAGGGAGGCTATGGCTACACCTTC
>NA|TRBJ2-5|TRBV4-3|many
CASSRAEGVEETQYF
TGCGCCAGCAGCCGGGCCGAGGGTGTGGAAGAGACCCAGTACTTC
>NA|TRBJ1-1|TRBV12-3/TRBV12-4|few
CASSPMVSGAFF
TGTGCCAGCAGCCCAATGGTCAGCGGGGCTTTCTTT
>NA|TRBJ2-5|TRBV7-2|NA
CASSLGSGRQETQYF
TGTGCCAGCAGCTTAGGTAGCGGCCGGCAAGAGACCCAGTACTTC
>NA|TRBJ2-3|TRBV5-1|few
CASSLGFTTLADTQYF
TGCGCCAGCAGCTTGGGGTTTACTACTCTGGCAGATACGCAGTATTTT
>TRBD1|TRBJ2-3|TRBV28|few
CASSDRASTDTQYF
TGTGCCAGCAGTGACAGGGCTAGCACAGATACGCAGTATTTT
>NA|TRBJ2-2|TRBV6-2/TRBV6-3|few
CASKAASGELFF
TGTGCCAGCAAAGCGGCGTCAGGGGAGCTGTTTTTT
>NA|TRBJ2-3|TRBV27|NA
CASSLRFGSDTQYF
TGTGCCAGCAGTTTACGCTTTGGTTCAGATACGCAGTATTTT
>TRBD1|TRBJ1-6|TRBV27|once
CASSLQGAFYSPLHF
TGTGCCAGCAGTTTGCAGGGGGCCTTTTATTCACCCCTCCACTTT
>NA|TRBJ1-5|TRBV6-5|few
CASSYTRWGNQPQHF
TGTGCCAGCAGTTATACCCGGTGGGGCAATCAGCCCCAGCATTTT
>NA|TRBJ1-5|TRBV7-9|few
CASSHSNQPQHF
TGTGCCAGCAGCCATAGCAATCAGCCCCAGCATTTT
>NA|TRBJ1-2|TRBV7-9|many
CASSLVRQLAYGYTF
TGTGCCAGCAGCTTAGTCAGGCAGTTGGCCTATGGCTACACCTTC
>TRBD2|TRBJ2-3|TRBV27|NA
CASSLWGLAGAPGTDTQYF
TGTGCCAGCAGTTTATGGGGGCTAGCGGGGGCCCCAGGCACAGATACGCAGTATTTT
>NA|TRBJ1-2|TRBV6-1|NA
CASSEATGVGYGYTF
TGTGCCAGCAGTGAAGCGACAGGAGTGGGGTATGGCTACACCTTC
>NA|TRBJ2-7|TRBV12-3/TRBV12-4|NA
CARCFWTPYEQYF
TGTGCCCGCTGTTTTTGGACCCCCTACGAGCAGTACTTC
>NA|TRBJ2-5|TRBV6-1|few
CASSPGVVETQYF
TGTGCCAGCAGTCCAGGAGTAGTAGAGACCCAGTACTTC
>TRBD1|TRBJ1-2|TRBV6-4|few
CATGTVHGYGYTF
TGTGCCACGGGGACAGTACACGGCTATGGCTACACCTTC
>NA|TRBJ1-2|TRBV7-2|many
CASSLVLSPVGSNYGYTF
TGTGCCAGCAGCTTAGTTTTATCCCCAGTGGGGTCAAACTATGGCTACACCTTC
>NA|TRBJ2-4|TRBV27|NA
CASSFRWGAKNIQYF
TGTGCCAGCAGTTTTAGATGGGGAGCCAAAAACATTCAGTACTTC
>TRBD2|TRBJ2-1|TRBV24-1|few
CATSDGGLAGVNNEQFF
TGTGCCACCAGTGATGGCGGACTAGCGGGGGTTAACAATGAGCAGTTCTTC
>TRBD1|TRBJ1-2|TRBV7-9|few
CASSLWNRGDYGYTF
TGTGCCAGCAGCTTGTGGAACAGGGGTGACTATGGCTACACCTTC